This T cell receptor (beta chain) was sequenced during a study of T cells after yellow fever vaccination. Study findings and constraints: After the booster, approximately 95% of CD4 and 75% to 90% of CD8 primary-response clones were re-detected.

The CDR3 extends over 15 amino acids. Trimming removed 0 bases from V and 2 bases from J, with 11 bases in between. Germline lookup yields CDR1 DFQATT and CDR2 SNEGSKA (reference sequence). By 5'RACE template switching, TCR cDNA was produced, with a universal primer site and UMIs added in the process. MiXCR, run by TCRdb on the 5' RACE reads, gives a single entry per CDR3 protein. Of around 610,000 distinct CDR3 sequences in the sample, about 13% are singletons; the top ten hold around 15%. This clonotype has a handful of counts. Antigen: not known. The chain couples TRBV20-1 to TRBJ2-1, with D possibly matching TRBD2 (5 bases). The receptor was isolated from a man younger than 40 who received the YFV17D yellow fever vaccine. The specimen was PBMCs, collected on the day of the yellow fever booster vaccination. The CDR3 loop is CSARDLARAYNEQFF. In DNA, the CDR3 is TGCAGTGCTAGAGATCTAGCCAGAGCCTACAATGAGCAGTTCTTC.